The 32 T cell receptor beta chains presented below share a single source sample, sequenced in a study of blood T cell repertoires in COVID-19. Repertoires were generated with immunoSEQ multiplex PCR, while TCRdb's copy carries only in-frame clones and drops some. The table records hundreds of thousands of clones, around 80% of them present only once. Material: peripheral blood. The receptor set was obtained from a woman in her fifties or sixties with acute or convalescent COVID-19.

This clone was seen only once. For the CDR3, the DNA is TGTGCCACCACCGCCGACAGGGTAGGGCACGAGCAGTACTTC. Translated, it gives CATTADRVGHEQYF. This chain uses TRBV24-1 with TRBJ2-7; 7 bases are a match to TRBD1. The CDR3 spans 14 residues. Germline-derived CDR1 and CDR2 are KGHDR and SFDVKD. The V gene end was trimmed by 8 bases and the J gene end by 5 bases; junction bases not matched to a gene: 11.

In its sample, this clone was seen a few times. This rearrangement joins TRBV4-2 to TRBJ1-4; a weak D match, TRBD1 (5 bases). V gave up 1 base and J gave up 7 bases, with 10 bases separating them. Germline V gene data show CDR1 as LGHNA and CDR2 as YNFKEQ. The CDR3 runs to 14 residues. CDR3 loop: CASSQGPGREKLFF. The CDR3 coding sequence is TGTGCCAGCAGCCAAGGCCCAGGGCGTGAAAAACTGTTTTTT.

The sample holds a few counts of this clone. The rearrangement links TRBV30 to TRBJ1-2, with D perhaps matching TRBD1 (5 bases). There are 13 residues in the CDR3. Germline V gene data show CDR1 as GTSNPN and CDR2 as SVGIG (reference sequence). V dropped 2 bases and J dropped 6 bases, with 13 bases sitting between them. The CDR3 spells CAWSHGGFDGYTF. The DNA for the CDR3 is TGTGCCTGGAGTCACGGGGGATTTGATGGCTACACCTTC.

The chain employs TRBV30 and TRBJ1-1, with 8 bases fitting TRBD1. J lost 12 bases, V lost 0 bases, and 9 bases had no gene match. The germline gives CDR1 GTSNPN, CDR2 SVGIG (reference sequence). This CDR3 region has 13 residues. The chain's CDR3 is CAWSVGTGGMPFF. For the CDR3, the DNA is TGTGCCTGGAGTGTAGGGACAGGAGGGATGCCTTTCTTT.

This clone was counted a few times. The chain carries TRBV3-1 (or the pseudogene TRBV3-2) and TRBJ1-5; D is unresolved. The germline V gene encodes CDR1 LGHDT and CDR2 YNNKEL (reference sequence). The CDR3 length is 15 residues. V was shortened by 1 base and J by 2 bases, with 9 bases between the two germline ends. Here the CDR3 DNA reads TGTGCCAGCAGCCAAGGGCAGGTGGGCAATCAGCCCCAGCATTTT. Translated: CASSQGQVGNQPQHF.

This clone was recorded once. The V gene is TRBV29-1, the J gene TRBJ2-7; D may be TRBD2 (7 bases). The length of the CDR3 is 15 residues. Germline-derived CDR1 and CDR2 are SQVTM and ANQGSEA. V was pared by 0 bases and J by 4 bases, with 16 bases between. The CDR3 region is CSVEEGGGLSYEQYF. CDR3 nucleotide sequence: TGCAGCGTTGAAGAGGGAGGGGGGCTTTCTTACGAGCAGTACTTC.

The chain uses TRBV11-3 and TRBJ1-6; D possibly corresponds to TRBD1 (5 bases). The ends were cut back, 8 bases at V and 16 bases at J, with 9 bases in the middle. The CDR3 consists of 9 residues. Germline V gene sequence: CDR1 SGHNT, CDR2 YENEEA. This chain's CDR3 is CASPDTLHF. The DNA for the CDR3 is TGTGCCAGCCCGGACACTCTCCACTTT.

CDR3 region: CASSNRQGSGNQPQHF. The DNA of the CDR3 is TGTGCCAGTAGTAACCGACAGGGGTCGGGCAATCAGCCCCAGCATTTT. This rearrangement joins TRBV19 to TRBJ1-5; 8 bases fit TRBD1. The CDR3 is 16 amino acids. V lost 4 bases to trimming and J lost 2 bases; unmatched junction nucleotides: 7. CDR1 is LNHDA and CDR2 is SQIVND in the germline V gene (reference sequence).

The J gene is TRBJ2-1, the V gene TRBV3-1 (or the pseudogene TRBV3-2); 8 bases are a match to TRBD2. The CDR3 runs to 17 residues. V was clipped by 1 base and J by 8 bases; unmatched bases: 13. Germline V gene data show CDR1 as LGHDT and CDR2 as YNNKEL (reference sequence). The CDR3 sequence: CASSQGWSGSSLDEQFF. In DNA, the CDR3 is TGTGCCAGCAGCCAAGGTTGGAGCGGGAGCAGTTTGGATGAGCAGTTCTTC.

This chain links TRBV27 with TRBJ2-3, with TRBD2 matching 7 bases. This CDR3 is built from 13 residues. J gave up 2 bases and V 6 bases, and 2 bases lay outside the gene matches. The V gene's germline CDR1 is MNHEY and CDR2 SMNVEV (reference sequence). In DNA form, the CDR3 reads TGTGCCAGCAGGCGGGAGCTCACAGATACGCAGTATTTT. It is translated as CASRRELTDTQYF.

The CDR3, as DNA: TGCAGCGCAGTACAGGACGGGACCCAGTACTTC. Residues: CSAVQDGTQYF. V is TRBV29-1 and J is TRBJ2-5, with D possibly being TRBD1 (5 bases). V was shortened by 7 bases and J by 7 bases, with 13 bases between the two germline ends. The CDR3 length is 11 residues. Germline CDR1 is SQVTM and CDR2 is ANQGSEA.

This rearrangement joins TRBV24-1 to TRBJ2-6, with D possibly being TRBD2 (5 bases). V shed 5 bases and J shed 2 bases, with 15 bases lying between them. The CDR3 runs 17 residues. The germline CDR1 and CDR2 sequences are KGHDR and SFDVKD. The DNA for the CDR3 is TGTGCCACCAGTGCGAGCGAGGGTGCAACTGGGGCCAACGTCCTGACTTTC. Protein sequence: CATSASEGATGANVLTF.

This clone has more than one count but fewer than ten. CDR3 sequence (DNA): TGCAGCGTTGGACCGACAGCCCAAGAGACCCAGTACTTC. This sequence encodes CSVGPTAQETQYF. The chain couples TRBV29-1 to TRBJ2-5; D might be TRBD1 (5 bases). Trimming stripped 4 bases from V and 1 base from J, with 10 bases between. The CDR3 loop spans 13 amino acids. Looked up from germline, CDR1 is SQVTM and CDR2 is ANQGSEA.

The gene calls are TRBV12-3 or TRBV12-4 and TRBJ2-7, with D possibly matching TRBD1 (5 bases). The CDR3 is 13 amino acids. V was pared by 5 bases and J by 5 bases, with 13 bases between. The CDR3 spells CASSTQGFHEQYF. In DNA form, the CDR3 reads TGTGCCAGCAGTACGCAGGGTTTCCACGAGCAGTACTTC.

This sequence joins TRBV24-1 and TRBJ1-4; 10 nucleotides match TRBD1. The J segment lost 7 bases and the V segment lost 4 bases, leaving 5 bases of the junction unmatched. CDR1 is KGHDR and CDR2 is SFDVKD in the germline V gene. The CDR3 contains 15 residues. Written as DNA, the CDR3 is TGTGCCACCAGTGACCCGACAGGGGGCGGTGAAAAACTGTTTTTT. Protein product: CATSDPTGGGEKLFF.

Comments on this clone: Other DNA sequences of this sample code for an identical CDR3. The V and J genes are TRBV28 and TRBJ2-7, with 9 bases aligning to TRBD2. J lost 4 bases, V lost 4 bases, and 5 bases had no gene match. The CDR3 length is 14 residues. The germline V gene encodes CDR1 MDHEN and CDR2 SYDVKM. The CDR3 protein is CASSSGSGSYEQYF. The DNA of the CDR3 is TGTGCCAGCAGTTCAGGTAGCGGGAGTTACGAGCAGTACTTC. Complete variable domain (other parts from reference TRBV28 and TRBJ2-7): DVKVTQSSRYLVKRTGEKVFLECVQDMDHENMFWYRQDPGLGLRLIYFSYDVKMKEKGDIPEGYSVSREKKERFSLILESASTNQTSMYLCASSSGSGSYEQYFGPGTRLTVT.

This clone has a single count. The chain combines TRBV19 with TRBJ2-1, with TRBD2 matching over 7 bases. The ends lost 2 bases at V and 8 bases at J; junction bases unmatched: 6. CDR3 length: 14 amino acids. CDR1 is LNHDA and CDR2 is SQIVND in the germline V gene (reference sequence). The chain's CDR3 is CASSISLAAHEQFF. In DNA, the CDR3 is TGTGCCAGTAGTATATCCCTAGCGGCCCATGAGCAGTTCTTC.

The V and J genes are TRBV6-1 and TRBJ2-3, with 10 nucleotides matching TRBD1. CDR1 and CDR2 from the germline V gene are MNHNS and SASEGT. J gave up 1 base and V 0 bases, and 4 bases lay outside the gene matches. The CDR3 covers 17 residues. CDR3 protein: CASSEAGGTGGTDTQYF. Here the CDR3 DNA reads TGTGCCAGCAGTGAAGCAGGTGGGACAGGGGGCACAGATACGCAGTATTTT.

The genes are TRBV27 and TRBJ2-5; D is possibly TRBD1 (6 bases). Trimming pared 2 bases from V and 5 bases from J, leaving 18 bases between. The CDR3 is 16 residues long. Germline-derived CDR1 and CDR2 are MNHEY and SMNVEV (reference sequence). This chain's CDR3 is CASSLKYRAVTETQYF. The CDR3 DNA sequence: TGTGCCAGCAGTTTAAAATACAGGGCCGTGACGGAGACCCAGTACTTC.

This rearrangement joins TRBV6-6 to TRBJ1-4, with 9 nucleotides matching TRBD1. V shed 5 bases, J shed 3 bases, and the junction held 7 bases outside the gene matches. CDR1 is MNHNY, CDR2 SVGAGI, per germline (reference sequence). The length of the CDR3 is 16 residues. CDR3 in amino acids: CASSRTQGASNEKLFF. Here the CDR3 DNA reads TGTGCCAGCAGTCGTACACAGGGGGCTTCTAATGAAAAACTGTTTTTT.

The gene calls are TRBV7-9 and TRBJ2-7; 7 bases are shared with TRBD2. Per the germline V gene, CDR1 is SEHNR and CDR2 is FQNEAQ (reference sequence). With V trimmed by 0 bases and J by 3 bases, 2 bases remained unmatched. This CDR3 has 14 residues. The chain's CDR3 is CASSLAGLNYEQYF. The DNA for the CDR3 is TGTGCCAGCAGCTTAGCGGGACTAAACTACGAGCAGTACTTC.

CDR3 region: CASSWTSGTYEQYF. The CDR3 DNA reads TGCGCCAGCTCCTGGACTAGCGGGACTTACGAGCAGTACTTC. The chain combines TRBV10-2 with TRBJ2-7; 12 bases are a match to TRBD2. J was trimmed by 4 bases and V by 8 bases; bases with no gene match: 6. The germline gives CDR1 WSHSY, CDR2 SAAADI. The CDR3 spans 14 residues.

The V call is TRBV2, the J call TRBJ1-1; tentative D call: TRBD1 (5 bases). Trimming stripped 2 bases from V and 2 bases from J, with 12 bases between. The CDR3 spans 15 residues. Looked up from germline, CDR1 is SNHLY and CDR2 is FYNNEI. The CDR3 here is CASSEKTVINTEAFF. CDR3 sequence (DNA): TGTGCCAGCAGTGAAAAGACAGTTATCAACACTGAAGCTTTCTTT.

V gene TRBV27 combines with J gene TRBJ1-1; D not certain. Trimming pared 4 bases from V and 1 base from J, leaving 16 bases between. The CDR3 is made up of 16 amino acids. Germline V gives CDR1 MNHEY, CDR2 SMNVEV (reference sequence). The CDR3 protein is CASSSPGAESNTEAFF. For the CDR3, the DNA is TGTGCCAGCAGTTCCCCGGGTGCAGAATCGAACACTGAAGCTTTCTTT.

The table lists this clone with a few counts. Different DNA sequences within this sample yield the same CDR3. The chain carries TRBV10-2 and TRBJ1-6; D gene ambiguous. With 2 bases removed from V and 3 bases from J, the gap between germline ends came to 5 bases. Looked up from germline, CDR1 is WSHSY and CDR2 is SAAADI. The CDR3 totals 14 residues. CDR3 amino acids: CASSETVYNSPLHF. CDR3 DNA sequence: TGCGCCAGCAGTGAGACGGTCTATAATTCACCCCTCCACTTT.

This clone has just one count. This chain connects TRBV5-1 to TRBJ2-5; D may be TRBD2 (7 bases). Deletions cut 4 bases from V and 2 bases from J, with 12 bases between. This CDR3 comprises 14 residues. The germline V gene has CDR1 SGHRS and CDR2 YFSETQ. The CDR3 DNA is TGCGCCAGCAGCCCCGGGGGGCGGCAAGAGACCCAGTACTTC. Encoded protein: CASSPGGRQETQYF. The entire variable domain, with the rest obtained from reference TRBV5-1 and TRBJ2-5, is as follows: KAGVTQTPRYLIKTRGQQVTLSCSPISGHRSVSWYQQTPGQGLQFLFEYFSETQRNKGNFPGRFSGRQFSNSRSEMNVSTLELGDSALYLCASSPGGRQETQYFGPGTRLLVL.

The chain carries TRBV27 and TRBJ2-1; 7 bases match TRBD2. This CDR3 is built from 14 residues. V was clipped by 7 bases and J by 5 bases; unmatched bases: 8. The germline CDR1 and CDR2 sequences are MNHEY and SMNVEV (reference sequence). The CDR3 nucleotides read TGTGCCAGCACCTCTAGCGGAACTCACAATGAGCAGTTCTTC. Protein sequence: CASTSSGTHNEQFF.

The V call is TRBV28, the J call TRBJ2-7, with D perhaps matching TRBD2 (5 bases). The germline V gene has CDR1 MDHEN and CDR2 SYDVKM. The CDR3 loop spans 10 amino acids. V gave up 8 bases and J gave up 5 bases, with 7 bases separating them. CDR3 coding DNA: TGTGCCAGCGGACTCAACGAGCAGTACTTC. Translated, it gives CASGLNEQYF.

This chain joins TRBV14 and TRBJ1-1; possibly TRBD1 for D (6 bases). V shed 4 bases and J shed 6 bases, with 15 bases lying between them. CDR1 is SGHDN, CDR2 FVKESK, per germline. The CDR3 consists of 14 residues. The CDR3 bases are TGTGCCAGCAGCCTGATACTACAGGGCGCTGAAGCTTTCTTT. Its protein is CASSLILQGAEAFF.

J is TRBJ2-3 and V is TRBV12-5; no firm D call. From germline, CDR1 is LGHNT and CDR2 FRNRAP. The CDR3 sequence is 14 residues long. V was cut by 6 bases and J by 0 bases, with 10 bases left in between. In nucleotides, the CDR3 is TGTGCTAGTGGGGGCCCGCCAAGCACAGATACGCAGTATTTT. It encodes CASGGPPSTDTQYF.

The chain carries TRBV10-1 and TRBJ2-1; the match to TRBD2 covers 8 bases. The CDR3 totals 14 residues. J lost 6 bases, V lost 2 bases, and 3 bases had no gene match. Germline loops: CDR1 WNHNN, CDR2 SYGVQD (reference sequence). CDR3 sequence: CASSERLAGNEQFF. The DNA of the CDR3 is TGCGCCAGCAGTGAGCGGCTAGCGGGCAATGAGCAGTTCTTC.

The rearrangement joins TRBV10-2 to TRBJ1-6; D gene uncertain. Germline values: CDR1 WSHSY, CDR2 SAAADI. Deletions cut 4 bases from V and 7 bases from J, with 14 bases between. The CDR3 sequence is 15 residues long. The CDR3 nucleotides read TGCGCCAGCAGTGTCCAGGTCCCCGCGAATTCACCCCTCCACTTT. This gives the protein CASSVQVPANSPLHF.